Following are 30 T cell receptor beta chains from one sample sequenced in a study of blood T cells in healthy people across ages. The second PCR ran roughly 6 to 12 cycles with a sample-barcoded 5' primer and J-beta primers. In TCRdb, the 5' RACE reads were re-called with MiXCR into one record per CDR3 protein. The data contain approximately 1,000,000 distinct CDR3 sequences, 40% to 45% of them singletons. Specimen: blood. The receptors originated from a woman in her sixties or seventies in good health.

This clonotype was counted a few times. The chain is built from TRBV10-3 and TRBJ2-5, with unresolved D. V lost 0 bases to trimming and J lost 3 bases, with 8 bases between them. This CDR3 is built from 14 residues. Germline V gene data show CDR1 as ENHRY and CDR2 as SYGVKD. The chain's CDR3 is CAISESKGKETQYF. The CDR3 DNA reads TGTGCCATCAGTGAGTCGAAGGGAAAAGAGACCCAGTACTTC.

This clonotype was detected a few times. V gene TRBV29-1 combines with J gene TRBJ2-5; TRBD1 matches 7 bases. This CDR3 is built from 12 residues. Germline V gene data show CDR1 as SQVTM and CDR2 as ANQGSEA. J lost 5 bases, V lost 7 bases, and 7 bases had no gene match. This CDR3 reads CSAIDRVETQYF. CDR3 sequence (DNA): TGCAGCGCAATTGACAGGGTTGAGACCCAGTACTTC.

This chain connects TRBV28 to TRBJ2-7; D perhaps matches TRBD2 (5 bases). The DNA end lines up better with TRBJ2-5; the J call may be wrong. This CDR3 has 12 residues. Germline V CDR1 and CDR2: MDHEN, SYDVKM. The CDR3 protein is CASNPKGVTQYF. In DNA form, the CDR3 reads TGTGCCAGCAATCCGAAGGGAGTGACCCAGTACTTC.

The J gene is TRBJ2-5, the V gene TRBV11-2; D ambiguous. CDR1 is SGHAT, CDR2 FQNNGV, per germline. V shed 0 bases and J shed 10 bases, with 9 bases lying between them. The CDR3 totals 12 residues. The CDR3 spells CASSLDQSLQYF. The CDR3 bases are TGTGCCAGCAGCTTAGATCAGAGTCTCCAGTACTTC.

The chain links TRBV12-5 to TRBJ2-1; 12 bases are shared with TRBD1. V lost 0 bases, J lost 7 bases, and 19 bases stayed unmatched. CDR1 and CDR2 (germline): LGHNT, FRNRAP. CDR3 length: 21 amino acids. The CDR3 nucleotides read TGTGCTAGTGGTTTGGTAATCGGGCGTCAGAGCGGGACAGGGGGCCTAAATGAGCAGTTCTTC. Translated, it gives CASGLVIGRQSGTGGLNEQFF. Variable domain in full (rest from reference TRBV12-5 and TRBJ2-1): DARVTQTPRHKVTEMGQEVTMRCQPILGHNTVFWYRQTMMQGLELLAYFRNRAPLDDSGMPKDRFSAEMPDATLATLKIQPSEPRDSAVYFCASGLVIGRQSGTGGLNEQFFGPGTRLTVL.

The V and J genes are TRBV18 and TRBJ2-7; no clear D gene. The V end lost 6 bases, the J end lost 2 bases, and 14 bases lay between the germline ends. Germline V CDR1 and CDR2: KGHSH, LQKENI. The CDR3 has 14 residues. The CDR3 DNA reads TGTGCCAGCTCGTCAATGATCGGGCCCTACGAGCAGTACTTC. Encoded protein: CASSSMIGPYEQYF.

This clonotype was seen only a few times. The genes are TRBV5-5 and TRBJ2-5, with 15 bases fitting TRBD2. With the DNA end fitting TRBJ2-7 better, the J assignment may be wrong. Germline values: CDR1 SGHKS, CDR2 YYEKEE (reference sequence). This CDR3 region has 18 residues. The CDR3, as DNA: TGTGCCAGCAGCTTGGTAGGGACTAGCGGGAGGTATACCTACGAGCAGTACTTC. Translation: CASSLVGTSGRYTYEQYF.

The chain links TRBV5-1 to TRBJ1-5; a possible D gene is TRBD1 (5 bases). This CDR3 is 14 amino acids long. The V gene's germline CDR1 is SGHRS and CDR2 YFSETQ. The germline V and J ends were trimmed by 4 bases and 5 bases, with 13 bases remaining between them. In DNA, the CDR3 is TGCGCCAGCAGCGTGAGGGGCAGGGATCAGCCCCAGCATTTT. Protein sequence: CASSVRGRDQPQHF.

About this clonotype: The junction departs from germline at one end; a sequencing error may be responsible. The chain carries TRBV7-9 and TRBJ2-3; 7 positions match TRBD2. Germline V gives CDR1 SEHNR, CDR2 FQNEAQ (reference sequence). This CDR3 comprises 15 residues. DNA for the CDR3: TGTGCCAGCAGTACCGGGACTACAAGCACAGCTACGCAGTATTTT. Translating it yields CASSTGTTSTATQYF. Filled out from reference TRBV7-9 and TRBJ2-3, the complete variable domain reads DTGVSQNPRHKITKRGQNVTFRCDPISEHNRLYWYRQTLGQGPEFLTYFQNEAQLEKSRLLSDRFSAERPKGSFSTLEIQRTEQGDSAMYLCASSTGTTSTATQYFGPGTRLTVL.

This clonotype has just a few counts. V is TRBV29-1 and J is TRBJ1-4; a possible D gene is TRBD1 (5 bases). This CDR3 spans 11 amino acids. Trimming removed 6 bases from V and 7 bases from J, with 9 bases in between. From germline, CDR1 is SQVTM and CDR2 ANQGSEA. The chain's CDR3 is CSVGGGEKLFF. As DNA, the CDR3 is TGCAGCGTCGGGGGTGGTGAAAAACTGTTTTTT.

This clonotype was counted a few times. The chain recombines TRBV25-1 with TRBJ2-1, with a weak D call TRBD1 (6 bases). Germline CDR1 reads MGHDK; CDR2 reads SYGVNS. The ends were cut back, 3 bases at V and 5 bases at J, with 14 bases in the middle. The CDR3 has 15 amino acids. For the CDR3, the DNA is TGTGCCAGCAGTGATAGACGGGGACAAGACAATGAGCAGTTCTTC. Protein product: CASSDRRGQDNEQFF.

This clonotype came up once. CDR3 coding DNA: TGCGCCAGCAGCCAGTACCAGGGGGTGCATAGCCAAGAGACCCAGTACTTC. Translated: CASSQYQGVHSQETQYF. This chain joins TRBV4-1 and TRBJ2-5, with 7 bases identical to TRBD1. The CDR3 is made up of 17 amino acids. CDR1 is MGHRA and CDR2 is YSYEKL in the germline V gene. The ends lost 3 bases at V and 1 base at J; junction bases unmatched: 11.

This clonotype has just a few counts. The rearrangement joins TRBV12-3 or TRBV12-4 to TRBJ2-5, with 7 bases identical to TRBD1. The V and J ends lost 2 bases and 5 bases, in that order; junction bases with no gene match: 8. This CDR3 region has 15 residues. The CDR3 nucleotides are TGTGCCAGCAGTTTATCACCGACAGGGCTGGAGACCCAGTACTTC. Translation: CASSLSPTGLETQYF.

The chain combines TRBV12-3 or TRBV12-4 with TRBJ2-7; D is undetermined. Trimming took 5 bases from V and 2 from J, leaving 13 bases between them. The CDR3 runs 14 residues. CDR3: CASSVTPRTYEQYF. CDR3 DNA sequence: TGTGCCAGCAGTGTGACACCGCGCACCTACGAGCAGTACTTC.

In regard to this clonotype: One end of the junction fails to match germline, which may point to a read error. The chain employs TRBV12-3 or TRBV12-4 and TRBJ2-6; D is perhaps TRBD1 (5 bases). There are 17 residues in the CDR3. CDR3 sequence: CVSSSPNGAYGANVLTF. DNA for the CDR3: TGTGTCAGCAGCTCCCCAAATGGGGCTTATGGGGCCAACGTCCTGACTTTC.

This clonotype was picked up a small number of times. V usage is TRBV6-2 or TRBV6-3 and J usage is TRBJ1-1, with a possible D match to TRBD1 (5 bases). The length of the CDR3 is 16 residues. The V end was cut by 5 bases, the J end by 0 bases, with 16 bases between. CDR1 is MNHEY, CDR2 SVGEGT, per germline. The CDR3 loop reads CASSSPGLRMNTEAFF. Here the CDR3 DNA reads TGTGCCAGCAGTAGTCCGGGACTGAGGATGAACACTGAAGCTTTCTTT.

This rearrangement joins TRBV29-1 to TRBJ2-3; D remains ambiguous. The CDR3 runs 11 residues. Trimming left V 6 bases short and J 7 bases short, with 11 bases between. CDR1 SQVTM and CDR2 ANQGSEA come from the germline V gene. The CDR3 DNA reads as TGCAGCGTCCGAACTGCCAATACGCAGTATTTT. Its protein is CSVRTANTQYF.

V gene TRBV5-1 combines with J gene TRBJ1-2; no firm D call. Germline CDR1 is SGHRS and CDR2 is YFSETQ. Trimming pared 3 bases from V and 5 bases from J, leaving 14 bases between. CDR3 size: 14 residues. The CDR3 DNA reads as TGCGCCAGCAGCTCCGAACCTTACGAGTATGGCTACACCTTC. Translating it yields CASSSEPYEYGYTF.

J is TRBJ1-2 and V is TRBV5-6, with TRBD1 matching 9 bases. Germline V gene lookup returns CDR1 SGHDT and CDR2 YYEEEE. Trimming removed 0 bases from V and 4 bases from J; junction bases left unmatched: 4. The CDR3 runs 15 residues. CDR3 in amino acids: CASSLGQGVTYGYTF. CDR3 sequence (DNA): TGTGCCAGCAGCTTGGGACAGGGGGTTACCTATGGCTACACCTTC.

This clonotype has just a few counts. The chain employs TRBV24-1 and TRBJ2-3, with D unresolved. V was pared by 5 bases and J by 0 bases, with 8 bases between. The germline V gene has CDR1 KGHDR and CDR2 SFDVKD. There are 14 residues in the CDR3. CDR3 in amino acids: CATSATLSTDTQYF. CDR3 DNA sequence: TGTGCCACCAGTGCGACTCTGAGCACAGATACGCAGTATTTT.

The count of this clonotype is one. The chain links TRBV27 to TRBJ2-7; the D gene is possibly TRBD2 (5 bases). The CDR3 totals 15 residues. Trimming took 5 bases from V and 3 from J, leaving 17 bases between them. Germline V lookup: CDR1 MNHEY, CDR2 SMNVEV (reference sequence). Here the CDR3 reads CASSRGSGNGYEQYF. For the CDR3, the DNA is TGTGCCAGCAGTAGAGGTTCGGGGAACGGCTACGAGCAGTACTTC.

This rearrangement joins TRBV6-1 to TRBJ2-5, with 8 bases identical to TRBD2. Germline trimming cut 2 bases from V and 6 bases from J; bases unmatched to any gene: 8. Germline assignment: CDR1 MNHNS and CDR2 SASEGT. The CDR3 is made up of 15 amino acids. The CDR3 sequence is CASSERGAGGQTQYF. The CDR3 bases are TGTGCCAGCAGTGAAAGAGGGGCGGGAGGACAGACCCAGTACTTC.

This clonotype was counted between two and nine times. The gene calls are TRBV6-6 and TRBJ1-5; TRBD1 matches 7 bases. CDR1 is MNHNY and CDR2 is SVGAGI in the germline V gene (reference sequence). The ends lost 2 bases at V and 7 bases at J; junction bases unmatched: 5. The CDR3 is 14 amino acids. CDR3 nucleotides: TGTGCCAGCAGTTACAGGGGGCGAGGACAGCCCCAGCATTTT. This translates into CASSYRGRGQPQHF.

In regard to this clonotype: A read error may explain this, as a much larger clone is one base away. The rearrangement uses TRBV5-6 and TRBJ2-7; D may match TRBD1 or TRBD2 (5 bases each). V lost 4 bases, J lost 1 base, and 12 bases lay in between. CDR3 length equals 14 residues. Germline V gene sequence: CDR1 SGHDT, CDR2 YYEEEE. This CDR3 is CASSPDGASYEQYF. The CDR3 nucleotides are TGTGCCAGCAGCCCCGACGGGGCATCCTACGAGCAGTACTTC.

In its sample, this clonotype was seen a few times. The chain joins TRBV6-5 to TRBJ2-3; maybe TRBD1 (6 bases). V lost 0 bases and J lost 2, with 9 bases in between. This CDR3 is 15 amino acids long. Germline CDR1 is MNHEY and CDR2 is SVGAGI. The CDR3 DNA follows: TGTGCCAGCAGTTACTCGGGACACTACACAGATACGCAGTATTTT. This sequence encodes CASSYSGHYTDTQYF.

The chain combines TRBV6-1 with TRBJ2-5; 9 nucleotides align to TRBD1. The CDR3 extends over 14 amino acids. Unmatched junction bases numbered 5, after V lost 2 bases and J lost 7 bases. In germline, CDR1 is MNHNS, CDR2 SASEGT. CDR3 amino acids: CASSESTGGGTQYF. DNA for the CDR3: TGTGCCAGCAGTGAATCGACAGGGGGGGGGACCCAGTACTTC.

V and J are TRBV15 and TRBJ1-5, with D maybe TRBD1 (6 bases). Germline CDR1 LNHNV, CDR2 YYDKDF (reference sequence). This CDR3 is 18 amino acids long. Trimming pared 3 bases from V and 0 bases from J, leaving 18 bases between. In nucleotides, the CDR3 is TGTGCCACCAGCAGTCAACAGGGACGCTATTATAGCAATCAGCCCCAGCATTTT. Protein: CATSSQQGRYYSNQPQHF.

About this clonotype: One junction end does not reproduce the germline sequence, and a read error may be involved. The gene calls are TRBV9 and TRBJ2-3; the match to TRBD2 covers 7 bases. The germline CDR1 and CDR2 sequences are SGDLS and YYNGEE. CDR3 length: 14 residues. CDR3 DNA: TGTGCCAGCAGCTCATCGACTAGCATAGATACGCAGTATTTT. Its translation: CASSSSTSIDTQYF.

The sample holds a few counts of this clonotype. CDR3 in DNA: TGCAGCGTTCCTCACTCCCCGACAGGGGCAGATACGCAGTATTTT. Translating it yields CSVPHSPTGADTQYF. The chain employs TRBV29-1 and TRBJ2-3; 8 bases map to TRBD1. V lost 5 bases to trimming and J lost 4 bases; unmatched junction nucleotides: 11. The CDR3 covers 15 residues. The germline V gene encodes CDR1 SQVTM and CDR2 ANQGSEA.

This clonotype was counted a single time. The CDR3, as DNA: TGTGCCAGCAGCCAAGATGAGATGACAGCTCGAAATGAAAAACTGTTTTTT. It specifies CASSQDEMTARNEKLFF. The rearrangement links TRBV4-2 to TRBJ1-4, with D possibly matching TRBD1 (5 bases). V gave up 0 bases and J gave up 5 bases, with 16 bases separating them. Germline loops: CDR1 LGHNA, CDR2 YNFKEQ. This CDR3 spans 17 amino acids.